Following are 9 T cell receptor beta chains from one sample sequenced in a study of T cell clonotyping in hematopoietic cell transplantation. Time point given: recipient sample about 28 days before transplant, after cytoreduction. This table comes from immunoSEQ multiplex PCR, and its TCRdb copy is limited to in-frame clones, with some not included. Of approximately 650 clones in the sample, 95% to 96% were seen once. Sequenced material: peripheral blood mononuclear cells, taken before stem cell transplant. The receptors here all came from a woman aged 40 to 55 with acute myeloid leukemia. Some clones in this sample may be carry-over from other donors' samples.

The V and J genes are TRBV27 and TRBJ1-1; D ambiguous. V lost 2 bases to trimming and J lost 6 bases, with 10 bases between them. This CDR3 has 13 amino acids. CDR1 and CDR2 from the germline V gene are MNHEY and SMNVEV (reference sequence). CDR3 sequence: CASSLQPRAEAFF. The CDR3 DNA sequence: TGTGCCAGCAGTTTACAGCCTAGGGCTGAAGCTTTCTTT.

This chain joins TRBV5-6 and TRBJ1-1; no clear D gene. Trimming shortened V by 5 bases and J by 7 bases, and 9 bases separated the two germline ends. The CDR3 has 11 amino acids. CDR1 is SGHDT, CDR2 YYEEEE, per germline. The DNA of the CDR3 is TGTGCCAGCAGTTTTTATAATGAAGCTTTCTTT. It specifies CASSFYNEAFF.

The CDR3 DNA reads as TGTGCCAGCAGTGCTTCGAGGACAGGGGGTGAAAAACTGTTTTTT. It is translated as CASSASRTGGEKLFF. V usage is TRBV6-6 and J usage is TRBJ1-4; TRBD1 matches at 10 bases. The CDR3 has 15 residues. Germline values: CDR1 MNHNY, CDR2 SVGAGI (reference sequence). The trim removed 5 bases at V and 7 bases at J, leaving 7 bases unmatched.

CDR3 DNA sequence: TGTGCCTGGACCCCCCCGAGTAGCGGGATCATAGATACGCAGTATTTT. This encodes CAWTPPSSGIIDTQYF. The J gene is TRBJ2-3, the V gene TRBV30; 8 nucleotides line up with TRBD2. The V and J ends lost 4 bases and 5 bases, in that order; junction bases with no gene match: 14. Germline CDR1 is GTSNPN and CDR2 is SVGIG (reference sequence). CDR3 length: 16 residues.

The V call is TRBV29-1, the J call TRBJ2-7, with TRBD2 as a possible D gene (6 bases). The V gene's germline CDR1 is SQVTM and CDR2 ANQGSEA. The CDR3 length is 13 residues. V was trimmed by 4 bases and J by 0 bases, leaving 10 bases between them. CDR3 amino acids: CSVGTIFSYEQYF. CDR3 bases: TGCAGCGTTGGGACTATTTTCTCCTACGAGCAGTACTTC.

The V call is TRBV29-1, the J call TRBJ2-1; weak D call: TRBD2 (6 bases). Deletions cut 0 bases from V and 2 bases from J, with 14 bases between. This CDR3 comprises 16 residues. The V gene's germline CDR1 is SQVTM and CDR2 ANQGSEA. The CDR3 region is CSVEELVSGPYNEQFF. CDR3 DNA: TGCAGCGTTGAAGAATTGGTCAGCGGGCCCTACAATGAGCAGTTCTTC.

This chain joins TRBV5-1 and TRBJ2-3; D is unresolved. CDR3 length: 16 amino acids. CDR1 and CDR2 (germline): SGHRS, YFSETQ. V was shortened by 1 base and J by 0 bases, with 12 bases between the two germline ends. DNA of the CDR3: TGCGCCAGCAGCTTGTTGAAGACCTCTAGCACAGATACGCAGTATTTT. Translated, it gives CASSLLKTSSTDTQYF.

The chain employs TRBV6-1 and TRBJ2-5; TRBD2 matches at 8 bases. Germline lookup yields CDR1 MNHNS and CDR2 SASEGT. This CDR3 has 15 amino acids. Losses at the gene ends were 2 bases for V and 0 bases for J; bases not matched to a gene: 2. The CDR3 protein is CASSELAGNQETQYF. As DNA, the CDR3 is TGTGCCAGCAGTGAATTAGCGGGGAACCAAGAGACCCAGTACTTC.

J is TRBJ1-1 and V is TRBV5-1; TRBD1 aligns across 10 bases. Germline lookup yields CDR1 SGHRS and CDR2 YFSETQ. The V segment lost 3 bases and the J segment 6 bases; nucleotides outside the gene matches: 5. The CDR3 is made up of 14 amino acids. The CDR3 nucleotides read TGCGCCAGCAGCTCTACCGGGACAGGGGCTGAAGCTTTCTTT. It translates to CASSSTGTGAEAFF.